A selection of T cell receptor beta chains follows, all from one sample in a study of sequential checkpoint blockade in melanoma. Sequencing used immunoSEQ multiplex PCR; TCRdb keeps in-frame clones, though not all of them. The sample holds more than 15,000 clones; roughly three quarters are singletons and the top ten take 11%. The sample was CD8+ T cells sorted from blood (inferred from file names), taken from a patient given nivolumab and ipilimumab in sequence. The receptors here all came from a human donor with melanoma. Both conserved end residues are part of each CDR3. The D gene is left open where the match is weak. Clone size is given for some rows only: seen once, a few or many times, or a class if the clone is expanded.

v_call	j_call	clone_size	d_call	cdr3_aa	cdr3_nt
TRBV11-3	TRBJ2-7	NA	TRBD1	CASSLRDRGYEQYF	TGTGCCAGCAGCCTAAGGGACAGAGGCTACGAGCAGTACTTC
TRBV9	TRBJ2-2	NA	NA	CASSAGQYTGELFF	TGTGCCAGCAGCGCCGGACAGTACACCGGGGAGCTGTTTTTT
TRBV5-1	TRBJ2-3	NA	NA	CASSLDFRGTDTQYF	TGCGCCAGCAGCTTGGACTTTCGCGGCACAGATACGCAGTATTTT
TRBV5-1	TRBJ2-3	NA	TRBD2	CASSLGGRGTDTQYF	TGCGCCAGCAGCTTGGGCGGGAGAGGCACAGATACGCAGTATTTT
TRBV7-9	TRBJ2-7	few	NA	CASSQDEQTYEQYF	TGCGCCAGCAGCCAAGATGAACAGACCTACGAGCAGTACTTC
TRBV19	TRBJ2-7	NA	NA	CASSISQAYEQYF	TGTGCCAGTAGTATAAGTCAGGCCTACGAGCAGTACTTC
TRBV5-4	TRBJ2-7	NA	NA	CASSFQGGTYEQYF	TGTGCCAGCAGCTTTCAGGGCGGGACCTACGAGCAGTACTTC
TRBV11-2	TRBJ2-2	once	TRBD2	CASTPHPVGGSLAGELFF	TGTGCCAGCACTCCCCACCCGGTCGGCGGGAGTCTCGCCGGGGAGCTGTTTTTT
TRBV2	TRBJ1-2	NA	NA	CASNEGLDYGYTF	TGTGCCAGCAACGAGGGTCTAGACTATGGCTACACCTTC
TRBV29-1	TRBJ2-7	NA	NA	CSAQEASSYEQYF	TGCAGCGCCCAGGAGGCAAGCTCCTACGAGCAGTACTTC
TRBV2	TRBJ1-2	NA	TRBD1	CASQEGTGGFGYTF	TGTGCCAGTCAAGAAGGGACAGGGGGCTTTGGCTACACCTTC
TRBV2	TRBJ2-7	NA	TRBD1	CAGSYIETGNREQYF	TGTGCCGGCAGTTACATCGAGACAGGGAATCGGGAGCAGTACTTC
TRBV5-6	TRBJ1-1	once	NA	CASSLAGTDTEAFF	TGTGCCAGCAGCTTGGCGGGAACGGACACTGAAGCTTTCTTT
TRBV5-8	TRBJ2-6	NA	TRBD2	CASSSMLAGTSGANVLTF	TGTGCCAGCAGCTCCATGCTAGCGGGGACCTCTGGGGCCAACGTCCTGACTTTC
TRBV6-1	TRBJ2-7	few	NA	CASSLEGRYEQYF	TGTGCCAGCAGTTTGGAGGGGCGTTACGAGCAGTACTTC
TRBV7-9	TRBJ2-7	NA	TRBD2	CASSFPSGGSYEQYF	TGTGCCAGCAGCTTCCCTAGCGGGGGGTCCTACGAGCAGTACTTC
TRBV27	TRBJ2-2	once	NA	CASSLSPSPTGELFF	TGTGCCAGCAGTTTATCCCCGAGCCCTACCGGGGAGCTGTTTTTT
TRBV9	TRBJ2-2	NA	TRBD1	CASSVGQGRITGELFF	TGTGCCAGCAGCGTAGGACAGGGGAGGATAACCGGGGAGCTGTTTTTT
TRBV7-9	TRBJ2-1	NA	TRBD2	CASSLVLAGVDEQFF	TGTGCCAGCAGCTTAGTACTAGCGGGGGTCGATGAGCAGTTCTTC
TRBV4-3	TRBJ2-3	few	NA	CASSPGLSTDTQYF	TGCGCCAGCAGCCCTGGACTGAGCACAGATACGCAGTATTTT
TRBV9	TRBJ2-5	NA	NA	CASSRGSGGSETQYF	TGTGCCAGCAGTCGAGGATCGGGGGGCTCAGAGACCCAGTACTTC
TRBV7-3	TRBJ1-2	NA	TRBD1	CASSSGTGSGYTF	TGTGCCAGCAGCTCCGGGACAGGGTCTGGCTACACCTTC
TRBV5-4	TRBJ2-1	NA	TRBD1	CASSLEGARHEQFF	TGTGCCAGCAGCTTGGAGGGGGCGCGCCATGAGCAGTTCTTC
TRBV4-3	TRBJ2-7	NA	TRBD2	CASSHGTSGTYEQYF	TGCGCCAGCAGCCATGGTACTAGCGGGACCTACGAGCAGTACTTC
TRBV5-1	TRBJ2-3	NA	TRBD2	CASSWGDYTDTQYF	TGCGCCAGCAGCTGGGGGGACTACACAGATACGCAGTATTTT
TRBV6-5	TRBJ2-7	NA	NA	CASSEDSRGLEQYF	TGTGCCAGCAGTGAGGACAGTAGGGGTCTCGAGCAGTACTTC
TRBV2	TRBJ1-3	NA	NA	CASSVRESGNTIYF	TGTGCCAGCAGTGTTAGAGAATCTGGAAACACCATATATTTT
TRBV7-9	TRBJ2-1	NA	NA	CASSLSGEQFF	TGTGCCAGCAGCTTATCGGGTGAGCAGTTCTTC
TRBV27	TRBJ2-7	NA	NA	CASSPRSVPSSYEQYF	TGTGCCAGCAGTCCGCGGAGCGTCCCGAGCTCCTACGAGCAGTACTTC
TRBV7-9	TRBJ2-5	NA	NA	CASSLGTGLGETQYF	TGTGCCAGCAGCTTAGGTACAGGGCTCGGGGAGACCCAGTACTTC
TRBV28	TRBJ1-6	NA	NA	CASRSEPTSTLHF	TGTGCCAGCAGGTCCGAACCCACTTCAACCCTCCACTTT
TRBV4-3	TRBJ2-1	NA	NA	CASSQEKDGSSYNEQFF	TGCGCCAGCAGCCAAGAAAAAGACGGGAGCTCCTACAATGAGCAGTTCTTC
TRBV7-9	TRBJ2-5	few	NA	CASSSHGGLETQYF	TGTGCCAGCAGCTCCCACGGCGGATTGGAGACCCAGTACTTC
TRBV2	TRBJ2-2	NA	TRBD2	CASSYTGTSGGRNTGELFF	TGTGCCAGCAGTTATACCGGGACTAGCGGGGGTAGGAACACCGGGGAGCTGTTTTTT
TRBV29-1	TRBJ2-7	NA	TRBD2	CSVEGASGMSSYEQYF	TGCAGCGTTGAAGGGGCTAGCGGGATGAGCTCCTACGAGCAGTACTTC
TRBV19	TRBJ1-2	medium-sized	TRBD1	CASSIDWTGWLDGYTF	TGTGCCAGTAGTATAGATTGGACAGGGTGGCTCGATGGCTACACCTTC
TRBV19	TRBJ2-7	NA	TRBD2	CASSIGASGNFDEQYF	TGTGCCAGTAGTATAGGCGCTAGCGGGAATTTCGACGAGCAGTACTTC
TRBV4-1	TRBJ2-3	NA	TRBD1	CASSPRQGDTQYF	TGCGCCAGCAGCCCCAGACAGGGCGATACGCAGTATTTT
TRBV7-9	TRBJ2-2	NA	NA	CASSSTRHQSNTGELFF	TGTGCCAGCAGCTCCACCAGACACCAATCGAACACCGGGGAGCTGTTTTTT
TRBV11-2	TRBJ2-5	few	TRBD2	CASSLEGLAGLETQYF	TGTGCCAGCAGCTTAGAGGGACTAGCGGGACTGGAGACCCAGTACTTC
TRBV19	TRBJ2-7	NA	TRBD1	CASSTQGAKYEQYF	TGTGCCAGTAGTACACAGGGGGCGAAGTACGAGCAGTACTTC
TRBV6-4	TRBJ2-1	once	TRBD1	CASSDRDRGANEQFF	TGTGCCAGCAGTGACCGAGACAGGGGGGCGAATGAGCAGTTCTTC
TRBV6-6	TRBJ2-3	NA	NA	CASSYSRVRPDTQYF	TGTGCCAGCAGTTACAGCAGGGTCAGGCCAGATACGCAGTATTTT
TRBV9	TRBJ2-7	NA	TRBD1	CASSPKSGTGPEQYF	TGTGCCAGCAGCCCCAAATCAGGGACAGGGCCCGAGCAGTACTTC
TRBV9	TRBJ2-7	NA	TRBD2	CASSEVAGANEQYF	TGTGCCAGCAGCGAGGTAGCGGGAGCAAACGAGCAGTACTTC
TRBV10-1	TRBJ2-1	NA	NA	CASSESSSEQFF	TGCGCCAGCAGTGAGTCGAGTAGTGAGCAGTTCTTC
TRBV18	TRBJ2-5	few	NA	CASSPQSARGETQYF	TGTGCCAGCTCACCACAGAGCGCCCGGGGAGAGACCCAGTACTTC